This T cell receptor (beta chain) is from a study of OX40 agonist ivuxolimab in advanced cancers. Background on the study: Every 2 weeks, patients received ivuxolimab intravenously, dosed at 0.01 to 10 mg/kg. Study-level points and caveats: Both blood CD4+ and CD8+ T cells showed clonal growth by week 6 at 0.1 to 3.0 mg/kg.

Germline V lookup: CDR1 LNHDA, CDR2 SQIVND (reference sequence). The CDR3 spans 14 residues. V was shortened by 9 bases and J by 2 bases, with 16 bases between the two germline ends. TCRdb keeps only in-frame clones here, not all; method: immunoSEQ multiplex PCR. The sample lists some 14,000 clones, about 60% occurring once. This clone was seen a few times. Its antigen is not known. This sequence originates from an adult with an advanced solid tumor such as melanoma, head and neck, liver or kidney cancer. Sequencing was performed on CD4+ or CD8+ T cells sorted from blood, taken in a trial of the OX40 agonist ivuxolimab. The chain carries TRBV19 and TRBJ1-2; a weak D match, TRBD1 (6 bases). In DNA form, the CDR3 reads TGTGCCAGAAAAAGGGGGGCGCGGAACTATGGCTACACCTTC. It specifies CARKRGARNYGYTF. Complete variable domain (other parts from reference TRBV19 and TRBJ1-2): DGGITQSPKYLFRKEGQNVTLSCEQNLNHDAMYWYRQDPGQGLRLIYYSQIVNDFQKGDIAEGYSVSREKKESFPLTVTSAQKNPTAFYLCARKRGARNYGYTFGSGTRLTVV.